This T cell receptor beta chain comes out of a study of shared clonotypes between healthy human individuals. Study-level background: A couple of female and three male donors aged 18 to 49 were enrolled. Study observations and caveats: It was anticipated that sequencing depth would influence how many clonotypes donors shared.

Donors had no recently reported acute infections or vaccinations and were HIV-negative. For this clone: Antigen: not known.

The repertoire was sequenced with immunoSEQ multiplex PCR; TCRdb's copy has only in-frame clones and lacks some. The sample has more than 400,000 clones; approximately 95% are singletons. CDR3 size: 14 residues. Germline CDR1 is MNHEY and CDR2 is SMNVEV (reference sequence). Trimming removed 4 bases at V and 5 bases at J, with 12 bases between. This sequence was found in a woman in her 30s in good health. The chain is built from TRBV27 and TRBJ2-1, with D unclear. Sequencing was carried out using naive CD4+ T cells sorted from blood. Subset defined: CD45RA+ positively selected. CDR3 sequence reads: CASSYPSADNEQFF. The CDR3 DNA is TGTGCCAGCAGTTACCCCTCGGCAGACAATGAGCAGTTCTTC.